The sample holds a few counts of the clone carrying this T cell receptor (beta chain). Its antigen is undetermined. This entry belongs to a study of blood T cells in healthy people across ages. Regarding the study as a whole: In older individuals, TCR beta diversity per million T cells was lower, falling roughly linearly with age.

Germline-derived CDR1 and CDR2 are LNHNV and YYDKDF (reference sequence). The CDR3 contains 14 residues. V was pared by 5 bases and J by 6 bases, with 6 bases of the junction left unmatched. Primed by a sample-barcoded 5' primer and a J-beta primer mix, a second PCR proceeded for about 6 to 12 cycles. Tags on each cDNA molecule came from a template-switch adaptor with 12 random nucleotides. MiXCR, applied by TCRdb to the 5' RACE reads, yields one record per CDR3 protein. The sample holds some 1 million distinct CDR3 sequences, more than 40% seen once. The gene calls are TRBV15 and TRBJ2-1; 8 nucleotides agree with TRBD2. Sequences were obtained from blood. This sequence was found in a woman aged 55-69 years in good health. The CDR3 here is CATSGLTSVNEQFF. As DNA, the CDR3 is TGTGCCACCAGCGGGTTGACTAGCGTCAATGAGCAGTTCTTC.